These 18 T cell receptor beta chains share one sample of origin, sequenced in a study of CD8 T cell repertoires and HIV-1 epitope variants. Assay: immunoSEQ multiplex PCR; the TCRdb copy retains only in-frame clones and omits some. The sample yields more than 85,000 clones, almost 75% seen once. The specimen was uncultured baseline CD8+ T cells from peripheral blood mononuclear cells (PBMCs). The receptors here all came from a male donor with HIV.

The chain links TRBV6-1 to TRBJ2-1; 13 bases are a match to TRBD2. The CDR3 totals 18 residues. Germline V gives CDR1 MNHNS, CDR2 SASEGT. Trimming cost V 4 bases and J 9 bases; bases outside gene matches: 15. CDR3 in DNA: TGTGCCAGCAGTGGCCAGACGGTGACTAGCGGGAGGTGGAGTGAGCAGTTCTTC. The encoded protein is CASSGQTVTSGRWSEQFF.

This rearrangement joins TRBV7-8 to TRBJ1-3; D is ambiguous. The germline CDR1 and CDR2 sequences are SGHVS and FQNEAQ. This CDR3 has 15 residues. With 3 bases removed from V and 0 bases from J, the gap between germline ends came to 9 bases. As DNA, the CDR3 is TGTGCCAGCAGCTTCAAAGGAGACTCTGGAAACACCATATATTTT. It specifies CASSFKGDSGNTIYF.

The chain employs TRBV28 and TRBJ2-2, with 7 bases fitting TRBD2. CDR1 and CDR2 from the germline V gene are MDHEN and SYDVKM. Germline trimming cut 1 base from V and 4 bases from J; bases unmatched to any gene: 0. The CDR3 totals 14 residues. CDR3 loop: CASSLSGGTGELFF. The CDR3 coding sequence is TGTGCCAGCAGTTTATCGGGGGGCACCGGGGAGCTGTTTTTT.

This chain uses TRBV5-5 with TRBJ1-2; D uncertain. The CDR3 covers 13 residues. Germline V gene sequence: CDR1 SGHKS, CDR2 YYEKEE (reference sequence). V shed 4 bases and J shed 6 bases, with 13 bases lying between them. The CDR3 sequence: CASSPEIWNGYTF. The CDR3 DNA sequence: TGTGCCAGCAGCCCTGAGATTTGGAATGGCTACACCTTC.

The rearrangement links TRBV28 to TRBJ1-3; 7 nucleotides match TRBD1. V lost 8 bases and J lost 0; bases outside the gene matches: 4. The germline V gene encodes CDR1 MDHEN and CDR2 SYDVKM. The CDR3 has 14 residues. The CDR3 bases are TGTGCCAGCGGGGGACAGATCTCTGGAAACACCATATATTTT. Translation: CASGGQISGNTIYF.

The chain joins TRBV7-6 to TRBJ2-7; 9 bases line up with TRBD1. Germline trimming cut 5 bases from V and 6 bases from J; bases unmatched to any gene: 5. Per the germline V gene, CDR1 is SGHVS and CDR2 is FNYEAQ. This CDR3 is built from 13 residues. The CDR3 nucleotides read TGTGCCAGCAGCGCAGGGACAGGGAGCGAGCAGTACTTC. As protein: CASSAGTGSEQYF.

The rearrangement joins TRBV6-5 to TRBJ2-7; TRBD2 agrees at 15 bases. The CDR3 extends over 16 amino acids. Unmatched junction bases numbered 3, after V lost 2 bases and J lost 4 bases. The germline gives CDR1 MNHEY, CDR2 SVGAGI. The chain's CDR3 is CASSYGLAGGPYEQYF. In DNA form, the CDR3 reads TGTGCCAGCAGTTACGGACTAGCGGGAGGGCCTTACGAGCAGTACTTC.

The CDR3 is CASSLGLNSPLHF. Here the CDR3 DNA reads TGCGCCAGCAGCCTAGGACTTAATTCACCCCTCCACTTT. The gene calls are TRBV5-1 and TRBJ1-6; no clear D gene. V was pared by 4 bases and J by 6 bases, with 8 bases between. Germline V gene lookup returns CDR1 SGHRS and CDR2 YFSETQ. The CDR3 consists of 13 residues.

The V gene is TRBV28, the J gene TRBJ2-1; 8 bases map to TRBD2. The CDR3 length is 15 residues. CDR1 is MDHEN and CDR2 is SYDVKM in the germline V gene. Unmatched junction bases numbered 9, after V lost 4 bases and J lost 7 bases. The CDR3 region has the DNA TGTGCCAGCAGTTCCCCGGGAGGGCAGCCGAATGAGCAGTTCTTC. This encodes CASSSPGGQPNEQFF.

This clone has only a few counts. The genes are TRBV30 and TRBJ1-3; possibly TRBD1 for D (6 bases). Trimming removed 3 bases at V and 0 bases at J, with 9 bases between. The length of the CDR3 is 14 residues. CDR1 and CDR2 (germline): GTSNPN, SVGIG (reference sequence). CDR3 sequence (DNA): TGTGCCTGGAGGTCACAGGGCTCTGGAAACACCATATATTTT. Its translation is CAWRSQGSGNTIYF.

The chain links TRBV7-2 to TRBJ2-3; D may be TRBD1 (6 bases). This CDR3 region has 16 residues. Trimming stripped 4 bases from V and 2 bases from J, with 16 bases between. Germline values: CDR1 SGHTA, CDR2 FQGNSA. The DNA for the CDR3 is TGTGCCAGCAGCTCTCGTGAGAGGGACATCACAGATACGCAGTATTTT. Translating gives CASSSRERDITDTQYF. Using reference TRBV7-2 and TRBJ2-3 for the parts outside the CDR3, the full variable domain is GAGVSQSPSNKVTEKGKDVELRCDPISGHTALYWYRQSLGQGLEFLIYFQGNSAPDKSGLPSDRFSAERTGGSVSTLTIQRTQQEDSAVYLCASSSRERDITDTQYFGPGTRLTVL.

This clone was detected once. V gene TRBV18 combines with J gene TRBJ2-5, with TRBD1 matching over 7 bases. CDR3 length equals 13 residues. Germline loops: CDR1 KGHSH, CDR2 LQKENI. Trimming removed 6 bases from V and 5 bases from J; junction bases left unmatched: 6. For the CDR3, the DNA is TGTGCCAGCTCCCGTGACAGGGCCGAGACCCAGTACTTC. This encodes CASSRDRAETQYF.

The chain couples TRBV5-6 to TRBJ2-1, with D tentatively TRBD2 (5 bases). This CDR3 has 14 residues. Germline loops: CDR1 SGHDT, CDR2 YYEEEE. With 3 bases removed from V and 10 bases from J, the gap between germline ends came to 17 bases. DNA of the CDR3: TGTGCCAGCAGCTCCGGGGTCGGGCCTCGAGAGCAGTTCTTC. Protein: CASSSGVGPREQFF.

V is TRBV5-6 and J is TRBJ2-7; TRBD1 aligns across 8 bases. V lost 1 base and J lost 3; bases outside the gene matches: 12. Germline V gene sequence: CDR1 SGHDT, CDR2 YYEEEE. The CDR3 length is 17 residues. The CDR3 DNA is TGTGCCAGCAGCTTGCCCCCCGGACAGGGAGGATTCTACGAGCAGTACTTC. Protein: CASSLPPGQGGFYEQYF.

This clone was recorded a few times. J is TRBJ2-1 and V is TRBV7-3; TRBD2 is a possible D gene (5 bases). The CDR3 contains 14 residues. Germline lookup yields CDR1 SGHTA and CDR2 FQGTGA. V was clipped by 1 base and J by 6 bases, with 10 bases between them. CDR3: CASSLSRSGNEQFF. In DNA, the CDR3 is TGTGCCAGCAGCTTAAGCCGGAGCGGCAATGAGCAGTTCTTC.

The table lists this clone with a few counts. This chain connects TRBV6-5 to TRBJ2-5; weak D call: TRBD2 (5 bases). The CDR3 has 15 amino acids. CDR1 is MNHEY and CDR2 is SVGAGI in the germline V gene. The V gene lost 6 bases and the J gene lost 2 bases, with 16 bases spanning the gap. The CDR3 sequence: CASSSAGIDQETQYF. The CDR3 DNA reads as TGTGCCAGCAGCTCCGCCGGGATAGATCAAGAGACCCAGTACTTC.

The CDR3, as DNA: TGTGCCAGCAGCTTACAGGCCCCGGGAACCGGGGAGCTGTTTTTT. Its translation: CASSLQAPGTGELFF. The chain carries TRBV11-3 and TRBJ2-2; TRBD2 is a possible D gene (5 bases). The germline gives CDR1 SGHNT, CDR2 YENEEA. V lost 2 bases to trimming and J lost 5 bases, with 12 bases between them. The CDR3 is 15 amino acids.

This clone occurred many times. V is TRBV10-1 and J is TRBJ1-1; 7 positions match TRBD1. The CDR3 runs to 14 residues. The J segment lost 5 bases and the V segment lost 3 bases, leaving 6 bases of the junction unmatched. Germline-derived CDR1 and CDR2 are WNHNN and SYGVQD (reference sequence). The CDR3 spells CASSDDRVRTEAFF. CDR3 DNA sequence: TGCGCCAGCAGTGACGACAGGGTGCGGACTGAAGCTTTCTTT.